A selection of T cell receptor beta chains follows, all from one sample in a study of cytomegalovirus exposure and HLA in healthy donors. Libraries were prepared by immunoSEQ multiplex PCR; TCRdb keeps only in-frame clonotypes and omits some of them. The sample data list more than 95,000 clones. The sequenced sample consisted of PBMCs. These receptor sequences come from a middle-aged man in good health and CMV-seronegative. CDR3s include the opening cysteine and the closing phenylalanine or tryptophan. The D gene is left open where the match is weak.

J | D | V | DNA | CDR3
TRBJ2-5 | TRBD1 | TRBV5-1 | TGCGCCAGCGTGTCCGGGACAGGGTTGGGAGAGACCCAGTACTTC | CASVSGTGLGETQYF
TRBJ2-7 | TRBD2 | TRBV18 | TGTGCCAGCTCAGGGGACTACTCCTACGAGCAGTACTTC | CASSGDYSYEQYF
TRBJ1-5 | . | TRBV7-6 | TGTGCCAGCAGCGTCCGGGAGAATCAGCCCCAGCATTTT | CASSVRENQPQHF
TRBJ1-5 | . | TRBV19 | TGTGCCAGCGCACAGGGCACGGATCAGCCCCAGCATTTT | CASAQGTDQPQHF
TRBJ2-2 | TRBD1 | TRBV5-4 | TGTGCCAGCAGCTCCGGGACAGGATACACCGGGGAGCTGTTTTTT | CASSSGTGYTGELFF
TRBJ1-1 | . | TRBV27 | TGTGCCAGCAGTTTAGTCATGAACACTGAAGCTTTCTTT | CASSLVMNTEAFF
TRBJ2-1 | TRBD1 | TRBV6-5 | TGTGCCAGCAGTTATGACAGGGGGCTTCGCGGTGAGCAGTTCTTC | CASSYDRGLRGEQFF
TRBJ2-3 | . | TRBV2 | TGTGCCAGCAGTGGGTTGGCTAGCGTGTACACAGATACGCAGTATTTT | CASSGLASVYTDTQYF
TRBJ2-7 | TRBD2 | TRBV7-2 | TGTGCCAGCAGCTTAGTTAGGGCTAGCGGTTCCTACGAGCAGTACTTC | CASSLVRASGSYEQYF
TRBJ2-1 | TRBD2 | TRBV29-1 | TGCAGCGTTGACGCGGCTAGCGGGAGCGACGAGGGTGAGGAGTTCTTC | CSVDAASGSDEGEEFF
TRBJ1-2 | . | TRBV4-2 | TGTGCCAGCAGCCAAGAATTCAATGGCTACACCTTC | CASSQEFNGYTF
TRBJ2-5 | TRBD1 | TRBV6-5 | TGTGCCAGCAGTTACTGGCAGGGGGCTAATCAAGAGACCCAGTACTTC | CASSYWQGANQETQYF
TRBJ2-2 | TRBD2 | TRBV5-1 | TGCGCCAGCAGCTTGGGGACTAGAGCCGGGGAGCTGTTTTTT | CASSLGTRAGELFF
TRBJ2-7 | TRBD1 | TRBV6-1 | TGTGCCTCTCAGGGGACAGGGTTATACGAGCAGTACTTC | CASQGTGLYEQYF
TRBJ2-5 | . | TRBV30 | TGTGCCTGGAGTGTAGGTTGGAGGACAGAGTCGAGCCCACAAGAGACCCAGTACTTC | CAWSVGWRTESSPQETQYF
TRBJ2-3 | TRBD2 | TRBV11-3 | TGTGCCAGCAGCAACGGACTAGTGTTAGATACGCAGTATTTT | CASSNGLVLDTQYF
TRBJ2-7 | . | TRBV7-9 | TGTGCCAGCAGCTTAGGCCGCGTCGAGCAGTACTTC | CASSLGRVEQYF
TRBJ2-7 | . | TRBV2 | TGTGCCAGCAGTCAAACAGTGATCCCATCCTACGAGCAGTACTTC | CASSQTVIPSYEQYF
TRBJ1-2 | TRBD1 | TRBV5-1 | TGCGCCAGCAGCATAGAACAGGGGCCGCAGGGATATGGCTACACCTTC | CASSIEQGPQGYGYTF
TRBJ2-7 | . | TRBV5-5 | TGTGCCAGCAGCTTCGATCTTTCGGGGGAGCAGTACTTC | CASSFDLSGEQYF
TRBJ2-7 | TRBD2 | TRBV7-2 | TGTGCCAGCAGCCACGATCCGACTAGCGGAACCTACGAGCAGTACTTC | CASSHDPTSGTYEQYF
TRBJ2-7 | . | TRBV10-3 | TGTGCCATCAGTGAGCCCTACATTGGAGCCGTCCACTACGAGCAGTACTTC | CAISEPYIGAVHYEQYF
TRBJ2-7 | . | TRBV18 | TGTGCCAGCTCACCGACAGGAACCTACGAGCAGTACTTC | CASSPTGTYEQYF
TRBJ2-3 | TRBD2 | TRBV5-5 | TGTGCCAGCAGCTTGGGAGTGGGACTAGCGATCCACACAGATACGCAGTATTTT | CASSLGVGLAIHTDTQYF
TRBJ1-2 | TRBD1 | TRBV5-1 | TGCGCCAGCCGAGGACCGGGACAGGGTAACTATGGCTACACCTTC | CASRGPGQGNYGYTF
TRBJ2-1 | TRBD1 | TRBV5-1 | TGCGCCAGCAGCCTCGGACAGGGACCCCACAATGAGCAGTTCTTC | CASSLGQGPHNEQFF
TRBJ2-3 | . | TRBV7-3 | TGTGCCAGCAGCTTAGGTAGAGGGACGCAGTATTTT | CASSLGRGTQYF
TRBJ1-1 | . | TRBV7-9 | TGTGCCAGCAGCTTAGGGGCCGTGAACACTGAAGCTTTCTTT | CASSLGAVNTEAFF